The present T cell receptor (beta chain) was sequenced within a study of monozygotic twins with inflammatory bowel disease. Study results and limitations: TCRbeta inverse Simpson diversity was decreased in IBD patients versus healthy co-twins. Repertoire similarity did not differ between concordant and discordant twins, perhaps due to limited power.

Generation of cDNA took place in eight separate reactions per sample. From its re-call of the 5' RACE reads, TCRdb lists each CDR3 protein once, without DNA. The repertoire table contains more than 300,000 distinct CDR3 sequences. As regards this clonotype: Its specificity is unknown.

Germline CDR1 is DFQATT and CDR2 is SNEGSKA (reference sequence). The CDR3 runs 14 residues. The chain has TRBV20-1 and TRBJ2-1. The TCR was taken from a human donor with ulcerative colitis or Crohn's disease, or a healthy co-twin of an affected twin (not recorded which). The sequenced sample was blood. The CDR3 spells CSASDVSSYNEQFF.